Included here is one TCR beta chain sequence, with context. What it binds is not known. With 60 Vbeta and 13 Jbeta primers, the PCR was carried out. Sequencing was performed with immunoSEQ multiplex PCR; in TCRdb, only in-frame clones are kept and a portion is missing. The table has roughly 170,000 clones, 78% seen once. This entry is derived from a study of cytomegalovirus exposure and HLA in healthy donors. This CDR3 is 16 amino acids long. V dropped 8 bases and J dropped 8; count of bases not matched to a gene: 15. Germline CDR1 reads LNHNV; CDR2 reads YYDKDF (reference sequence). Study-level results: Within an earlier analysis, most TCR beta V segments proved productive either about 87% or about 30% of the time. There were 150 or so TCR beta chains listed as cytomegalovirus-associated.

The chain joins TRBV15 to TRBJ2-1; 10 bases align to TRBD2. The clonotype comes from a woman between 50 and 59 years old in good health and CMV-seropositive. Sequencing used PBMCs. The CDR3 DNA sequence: TGTGCCACCCGGGCCGAGCGGGGGGGGCTCTTGTATGAGCAGTTCTTC. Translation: CATRAERGGLLYEQFF.